This entry features one T cell receptor beta chain sequence. TCRdb called the 5' RACE reads again in MiXCR, with one record for every CDR3 protein. The table shows 500,000 to 650,000 distinct CDR3 sequences, with around an eighth occurring only once. V was shortened by 11 bases and J by 0 bases, with 13 bases between the two germline ends. This CDR3 spans 14 amino acids. This entry comes from a study of T cells after yellow fever vaccination. The clonotype was recovered from a man younger than 40 who received the YFV17D yellow fever vaccine. The rearrangement uses TRBV12-3 or TRBV12-4 and TRBJ2-2; D is perhaps TRBD1 (6 bases). The source material was PBMCs, sampled on the day of the yellow fever booster vaccination. The CDR3 sequence: CAVNREANTGELFF. For the CDR3, the DNA is TGTGCCGTAAACAGGGAAGCGAACACCGGGGAGCTGTTTTTT.